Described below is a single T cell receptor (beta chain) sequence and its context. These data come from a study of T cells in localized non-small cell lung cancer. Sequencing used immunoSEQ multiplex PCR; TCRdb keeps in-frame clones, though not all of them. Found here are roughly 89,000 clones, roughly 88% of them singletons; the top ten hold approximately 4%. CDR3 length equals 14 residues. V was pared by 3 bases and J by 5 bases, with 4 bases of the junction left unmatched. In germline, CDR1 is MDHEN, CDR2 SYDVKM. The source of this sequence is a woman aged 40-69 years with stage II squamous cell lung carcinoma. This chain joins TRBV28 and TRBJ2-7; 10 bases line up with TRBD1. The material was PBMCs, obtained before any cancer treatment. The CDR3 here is CASSLGDRGHEQYF. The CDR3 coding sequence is TGTGCCAGCAGTTTGGGAGACAGGGGGCACGAGCAGTACTTC.